This record looks at one T cell receptor (beta chain) sequence and its context. Its matching antigen is unknown. Germline-derived CDR1 and CDR2 are SGHTA and FQGNSA. The CDR3 covers 15 residues. V lost 0 bases, J lost 0 bases, and 7 bases lay in between. These data originate in a study of cytomegalovirus exposure and HLA in healthy donors. 13 Jbeta primers and 60 Vbeta primers were used for the PCR. Study processing details: There were some 87 million unique TCR beta chains by a later count, and 10 million to 12 million of them were shared. Profiled with immunoSEQ multiplex PCR; TCRdb holds only in-frame clones, not every one. The DNA was the basis for D and trimming; V, J and clone size are from that table. Of about 150,000 clones in the sample, about four fifths were seen once. The study, taken as a whole, reports: The investigators catalogued under 200 TCR beta chains as cytomegalovirus-associated.

The sample was PBMCs. J is TRBJ2-3 and V is TRBV7-2; D gene unclear. The sequence was collected from a male donor in good health and CMV-seronegative. DNA of the CDR3: TGTGCCAGCAGCTTAGCGGCGGTAAGCACAGATACGCAGTATTTT. Its translation is CASSLAAVSTDTQYF.